Listed here are 7 T cell receptor beta chains from one sample, sequenced in a study of T cells in Graves' hyperthyroidism and ophthalmopathy (dated by TCRdb to between 2017 and 2020). The receptor library was made with multiplex PCR. The sequencer was an Illumina HiSeq 2000. The TCR beta CDR3 regions were amplified from RNA transcripts. For the first round of RT-PCR on the TCR CDR3, the HTBI primer set was used together with the Qiagen OneStep RT-PCR kit. TCRdb cleaned the public reads at Q25 with fastp, built clones with MiXCR and kept in-frame beta chains. CDR3 protein sequences are deduplicated, and each keeps its most common genes and DNA. This sample lists some 340,000 distinct CDR3 sequences; 12% to 15% were detected once. The ten largest make up roughly 33% of the sample. The material sequenced was blood. These receptors were collected from a woman in her 40s with Graves' ophthalmopathy.

There are many counts of this clonotype. The rearrangement joins TRBV25-1 to TRBJ1-1; no clear D gene. CDR3 length: 16 amino acids. Germline assignment: CDR1 MGHDK and CDR2 SYGVNS. The V and J ends lost 2 bases and 2 bases respectively, with 15 bases between them. Written as DNA, the CDR3 is TGTGCCAGCAGTGAAGGGAGGGTCGCCGGTAACACTGAAGCTTTCTTT. Its translation: CASSEGRVAGNTEAFF.

The genes are TRBV7-9 and TRBJ1-2; weak D call: TRBD1 (6 bases). Germline V gene lookup returns CDR1 SEHNR and CDR2 FQNEAQ (reference sequence). CDR3 length: 14 amino acids. Trimming removed 1 base from V and 4 bases from J, with 10 bases in between. The CDR3 here is CASSLGTDIYGYTF. The CDR3 bases are TGTGCCAGCAGCTTAGGGACAGACATCTATGGCTACACCTTC.

This clonotype was observed many times. The chain is built from TRBV6-1 and TRBJ2-7; D is undetermined. This CDR3 spans 15 amino acids. V was clipped by 6 bases and J by 4 bases, with 19 bases between them. CDR1 is MNHNS and CDR2 is SASEGT in the germline V gene. The CDR3 region has the DNA TGTGCCAGCAGGTTTGGGCAGACAAACAATTACGAGCAGTACTTC. Translated: CASRFGQTNNYEQYF.

This clonotype was detected a few times. One junction end does not reproduce the germline sequence, and a read error may be involved. V gene TRBV7-9 combines with J gene TRBJ1-1; weak D call: TRBD1 (5 bases). This CDR3 is built from 15 residues. Germline V gives CDR1 SEHNR, CDR2 FQNEAQ (reference sequence). CDR3 in amino acids: CASSLAGEGNTEASF. The CDR3 DNA follows: TGTGCCAGCAGCTTAGCAGGGGAGGGGAACACTGAAGCTTCCTTT.

This clonotype was seen repeatedly, ten times or more. The chain uses TRBV7-9 and TRBJ1-2; tentative D call: TRBD1 (5 bases). CDR3 length equals 14 residues. The V gene's germline CDR1 is SEHNR and CDR2 FQNEAQ (reference sequence). V shed 0 bases and J shed 3 bases, with 8 bases lying between them. The CDR3 reads CASSLAGGDYGYTF. The CDR3, as DNA: TGTGCCAGCAGCTTAGCGGGGGGAGACTATGGCTACACCTTC.

This clonotype was observed at least ten times. This rearrangement joins TRBV14 to TRBJ1-2; D is uncertain. This CDR3 spans 16 amino acids. CDR1 and CDR2 (germline): SGHDN, FVKESK. V lost 0 bases to trimming and J lost 4 bases, with 15 bases between them. As DNA, the CDR3 is TGTGCCAGCAGCCAAGATGGAACCCGGGTTGCCTATGGCTACACCTTC. Encoded protein: CASSQDGTRVAYGYTF.

This clonotype has a handful of counts. The V gene is TRBV5-6, the J gene TRBJ1-5, with 11 bases that match TRBD1. Germline values: CDR1 SGHDT, CDR2 YYEEEE. Trimming took 5 bases from V and 6 from J; bases not matched to a gene: 10. The CDR3 has 16 residues. CDR3: CASSHSEGQGVQPQHF. The CDR3 region has the DNA TGTGCCAGCAGTCACTCCGAGGGACAGGGGGTTCAGCCCCAGCATTTT.